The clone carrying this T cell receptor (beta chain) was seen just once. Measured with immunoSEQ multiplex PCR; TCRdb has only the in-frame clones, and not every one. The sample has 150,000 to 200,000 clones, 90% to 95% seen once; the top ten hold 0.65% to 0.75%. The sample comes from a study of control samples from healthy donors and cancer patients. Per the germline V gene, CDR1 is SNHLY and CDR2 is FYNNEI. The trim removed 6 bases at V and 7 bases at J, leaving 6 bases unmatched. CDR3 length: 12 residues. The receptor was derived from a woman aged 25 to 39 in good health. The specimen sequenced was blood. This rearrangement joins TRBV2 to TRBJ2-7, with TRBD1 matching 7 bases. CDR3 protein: CASRQQGWEQYF. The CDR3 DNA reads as TGTGCCAGCAGGCAACAGGGGTGGGAGCAGTACTTC.